This T cell receptor beta chain was recorded in a study of shared clonotypes between healthy human individuals. Profiled with immunoSEQ multiplex PCR; TCRdb holds only in-frame clones, not every one. The profile covers around 1,100,000 clones, with roughly 77% appearing a single time and 0.7% to 0.95% taken by the ten largest. The V end lost 0 bases, the J end lost 6 bases, and 7 bases lay between the germline ends. This CDR3 has 13 residues. CDR1 and CDR2 (germline): LGHNA, YSLEER. Nashville, Tennessee was home to all donors, each a Caucasian adult. The rearrangement uses TRBV4-3 and TRBJ2-3; no definite D call. This TCR was sampled from a man aged 18 to 30 in good health. Some clones in this sample may be carry-over from other donors' samples. The sample comprised memory CD4+ T cells from PBMCs. Subset defined: CD45RA-negative fraction. CDR3 sequence: CASSQESADTQYF. The CDR3 DNA follows: TGCGCCAGCAGCCAAGAGTCGGCGGATACGCAGTATTTT.